This TCR beta chain was documented in a study of blood T cell repertoires in COVID-19. Study background: The cDNA or gDNA used as material had been derived from T cells, B-cell-depleted T cells, or PBMCs.

Assay used: immunoSEQ multiplex PCR; TCRdb lists only in-frame clones, some missing. Among around 79,000 clones, around nine tenths were seen once, and the ten largest hold approximately 13%. What was sequenced was peripheral blood. This sequence originates from a man between 70 and 80 years old with active or convalescent COVID-19.

CDR3 sequence reads: CASRTAGNRVKAYEQYF. The CDR3 DNA follows: TGTGCCAGCAGGACAGCTGGGAACAGGGTGAAAGCCTACGAGCAGTACTTC. The chain employs TRBV28 and TRBJ2-7; TRBD1 is a possible D gene (6 bases). V was trimmed by 6 bases and J by 2 bases, leaving 23 bases between them. The CDR3 is 17 residues long. The germline V gene has CDR1 MDHEN and CDR2 SYDVKM.